The 14 T cell receptor beta chains presented below share a single source sample, sequenced in a study of blood T cells in healthy people across ages. The authors ran a second PCR of roughly 6 to 11 cycles using a sample-barcoded 5' primer and a J-beta primer mix. TCRdb called the 5' RACE reads again in MiXCR, with one record for every CDR3 protein. The table has about 540,000 distinct CDR3 sequences, less than 25% seen once; the top ten hold 8.7%. The sample was also reused in another study, on T cells of mothers and their children.

The sample comprised blood. The receptor set was obtained from a boy aged 5-17 years in good health.

This clonotype was seen only a few times. The chain carries TRBV7-2 and TRBJ2-5; D perhaps matches TRBD1 (5 bases). There are 12 residues in the CDR3. Trimming pared 2 bases from V and 11 bases from J, leaving 12 bases between. The germline V gene encodes CDR1 SGHTA and CDR2 FQGNSA. Here the CDR3 DNA reads TGTGCCAGCAGCTTATATGGGGCCCAGCAGTACTTC. Translation: CASSLYGAQQYF.

This clonotype was seen only a few times. The chain is built from TRBV3-1 and TRBJ2-7, with 8 bases aligning to TRBD2. This CDR3 has 14 amino acids. V lost 1 base and J lost 2; bases outside the gene matches: 1. In germline, CDR1 is LGHDT, CDR2 YNNKEL (reference sequence). CDR3 amino acids: CASSQGGGTYEQYF. Written as DNA, the CDR3 is TGTGCCAGCAGCCAAGGCGGGGGGACCTACGAGCAGTACTTC.

This clonotype was seen a single time. The rearrangement joins TRBV6-1 to TRBJ2-6, with D perhaps TRBD1 (6 bases). Germline-derived CDR1 and CDR2 are MNHNS and SASEGT. Trimming removed 3 bases from V and 4 bases from J, with 10 bases in between. The CDR3 runs to 15 residues. CDR3 in DNA: TGTGCCAGCAGTGATACAGGGTCCGGGGCCAACGTCCTGACTTTC. Translation: CASSDTGSGANVLTF.

The table lists this clonotype with a few counts. V gene TRBV20-1 combines with J gene TRBJ2-4; 8 bases fit TRBD1. The CDR3 contains 14 residues. The V gene end was trimmed by 7 bases and the J gene end by 6 bases; junction bases not matched to a gene: 11. Germline V gene lookup returns CDR1 DFQATT and CDR2 SNEGSKA (reference sequence). CDR3 nucleotide sequence: TGCAGTGTCAACCTCCGGACAGGGCGAAACATTCAGTACTTC. Amino acids: CSVNLRTGRNIQYF.

This clonotype was detected a few times. The chain couples TRBV20-1 to TRBJ2-5; D call uncertain. Trimming pared 6 bases from V and 3 bases from J, leaving 14 bases between. The CDR3 length is 13 residues. CDR1 and CDR2 from the germline V gene are DFQATT and SNEGSKA (reference sequence). The CDR3 sequence: CSARNRAEETQYF. The CDR3 DNA reads as TGCAGTGCGCGAAATCGGGCAGAAGAGACCCAGTACTTC.

The rearrangement links TRBV6-5 to TRBJ2-3; D gene unclear. The CDR3 has 17 amino acids. Trimming removed 6 bases from V and 0 bases from J, with 19 bases in between. Germline CDR1 is MNHEY and CDR2 is SVGAGI. The CDR3 DNA is TGTGCCAGCAGCTACCCAGGCCGTGGTGGGAGCACAGATACGCAGTATTTT. The encoded protein is CASSYPGRGGSTDTQYF.

This sequence joins TRBV24-1 and TRBJ2-6; 7 bases are a match to TRBD2. There are 18 residues in the CDR3. With V trimmed by 4 bases and J by 0 bases, 8 bases remained unmatched. The germline V gene encodes CDR1 KGHDR and CDR2 SFDVKD. The CDR3 region has the DNA TGTGCCACCAGTGACGGGGGACTACCAAGCTCTGGGGCCAACGTCCTGACTTTC. It translates to CATSDGGLPSSGANVLTF.

The sample holds a few counts of this clonotype. This chain uses TRBV5-6 with TRBJ2-7; TRBD1 agrees at 9 bases. This CDR3 comprises 17 residues. Germline V gives CDR1 SGHDT, CDR2 YYEEEE. The trim removed 4 bases at V and 2 bases at J, leaving 13 bases unmatched. In DNA, the CDR3 is TGTGCCAGCAGCGCACTTCGGAGACAGGGGGGGGCCTACGAGCAGTACTTC. Amino acid sequence: CASSALRRQGGAYEQYF.

Details on this clonotype: A junction boundary mismatches the germline segment, possibly from a read error. The gene calls are TRBV5-5 and TRBJ2-7; weak D call: TRBD2 (6 bases). The CDR3 totals 12 residues. The germline V gene has CDR1 SGHKS and CDR2 YYEKEE (reference sequence). Here the CDR3 reads CASSSGVYERYF. In nucleotides, the CDR3 is TGTGCCAGCAGCTCGGGAGTCTACGAGCGGTACTTC. Based on the CDR3 plus reference TRBV5-5 and TRBJ2-7, the full variable domain is DAGVTQSPTHLIKTRGQQVTLRCSPISGHKSVSWYQQVLGQGPQFIFQYYEKEERGRGNFPDRFSARQFPNYSSELNVNALLLGDSALYLCASSSGVYERYFGPGTRLTVT.

The chain carries TRBV12-3 or TRBV12-4 and TRBJ1-1, with unresolved D. The CDR3 spans 15 residues. V lost 3 bases and J lost 0, with 11 bases in between. CDR3 in DNA: TGTGCCAGCAGTTTTTCAAGTGGCCTGAACACTGAAGCTTTCTTT. Its protein is CASSFSSGLNTEAFF.

This chain uses TRBV28 with TRBJ1-2; D is unclear. This CDR3 region has 14 residues. Germline lookup yields CDR1 MDHEN and CDR2 SYDVKM. The V gene lost 5 bases and the J gene lost 4 bases, with 14 bases spanning the gap. The CDR3 region has the DNA TGTGCCAGCAGTCCAGTGGGTGGAGGCTATGGCTACACCTTC. Translating gives CASSPVGGGYGYTF.

This clonotype was recorded a few times. The chain uses TRBV20-1 and TRBJ2-7; no definite D call. The germline V and J ends were trimmed by 3 bases and 0 bases, with 9 bases remaining between them. The CDR3 is 13 residues long. Germline V CDR1 and CDR2: DFQATT, SNEGSKA (reference sequence). CDR3 region: CSARNPSSYEQYF. The CDR3 DNA sequence: TGCAGTGCTAGGAATCCGAGCTCCTACGAGCAGTACTTC.

In this sample, this clonotype turned up a few times. The chain joins TRBV29-1 to TRBJ1-1; D might be TRBD1 (5 bases). Trimming cost V 6 bases and J 4 bases, with 9 bases left between them. The length of the CDR3 is 11 residues. Germline-derived CDR1 and CDR2 are SQVTM and ANQGSEA. CDR3 sequence: CSVAGLTEAFF. The CDR3 DNA is TGCAGCGTAGCGGGGCTCACTGAAGCTTTCTTT.

This clonotype has a handful of counts. CDR3 in amino acids: CASSLPLGQPNTEAFF. CDR3 nucleotides: TGTGCCAGCAGCTTACCCCTCGGGCAGCCCAACACTGAAGCTTTCTTT. The V gene is TRBV7-9, the J gene TRBJ1-1; D gene uncertain. The CDR3 is 16 residues long. Trimming shortened V by 2 bases and J by 2 bases, and 15 bases separated the two germline ends. Germline V gene data show CDR1 as SEHNR and CDR2 as FQNEAQ (reference sequence).